Listed here are 5 T cell receptor beta chains from one sample, sequenced in a study of blood T cell repertoires in COVID-19. Libraries were prepared by immunoSEQ multiplex PCR; TCRdb keeps only in-frame clonotypes and omits some of them. This sample has 60,000 to 80,000 clones, with approximately 88% found just once. The source material was peripheral blood. All receptors come from a man in his forties or fifties with active COVID-19.

The V and J genes are TRBV5-1 and TRBJ2-1, with 10 bases lining up with TRBD2. V gave up 5 bases and J gave up 2 bases; unmatched junction bases: 4. CDR1 is SGHRS and CDR2 is YFSETQ in the germline V gene. The CDR3 sequence is 15 residues long. The CDR3 loop reads CASSYLAGAYNEQFF. For the CDR3, the DNA is TGCGCCAGCAGTTACCTAGCGGGGGCCTACAATGAGCAGTTCTTC.

V gene TRBV6-5 combines with J gene TRBJ2-7; 10 bases fit TRBD1. J was trimmed by 3 bases and V by 6 bases; bases with no gene match: 2. The CDR3 is 13 residues long. CDR1 is MNHEY, CDR2 SVGAGI, per germline. Written as DNA, the CDR3 is TGTGCCAGCAGCTGGACAGGGGGCTACGAGCAGTACTTC. Amino acid sequence: CASSWTGGYEQYF.

The CDR3 spells CASSFPLTVEGSYEQYF. DNA of the CDR3: TGCGCCAGCAGCTTCCCCCTTACAGTGGAGGGGTCCTACGAGCAGTACTTC. The chain uses TRBV5-1 and TRBJ2-7; TRBD2 might be the D (6 bases). The germline gives CDR1 SGHRS, CDR2 YFSETQ. Trimming shortened V by 2 bases and J by 1 base, and 19 bases separated the two germline ends. CDR3 length: 17 amino acids.

V is TRBV19 and J is TRBJ1-1; D is perhaps TRBD1 (6 bases). CDR1 is LNHDA and CDR2 is SQIVND in the germline V gene (reference sequence). The CDR3 has 14 amino acids. Between the trimmed V and J ends, which lost 8 bases and 8 bases, there was a span of 21 bases. CDR3 in amino acids: CASQWGPGGFEAFF. CDR3 DNA: TGTGCCAGTCAGTGGGGGCCCGGAGGATTCGAAGCTTTCTTT.

The gene calls are TRBV5-1 and TRBJ2-1, with D perhaps TRBD2 (5 bases). The germline V and J ends were trimmed by 0 bases and 12 bases, with 22 bases remaining between them. The germline gives CDR1 SGHRS, CDR2 YFSETQ. The CDR3 loop spans 16 amino acids. The CDR3 nucleotides are TGCGCCAGCAGCTTGGCAGTATCTAGCACCCAAGTAGGGCAGTTCTTC. This encodes CASSLAVSSTQVGQFF.